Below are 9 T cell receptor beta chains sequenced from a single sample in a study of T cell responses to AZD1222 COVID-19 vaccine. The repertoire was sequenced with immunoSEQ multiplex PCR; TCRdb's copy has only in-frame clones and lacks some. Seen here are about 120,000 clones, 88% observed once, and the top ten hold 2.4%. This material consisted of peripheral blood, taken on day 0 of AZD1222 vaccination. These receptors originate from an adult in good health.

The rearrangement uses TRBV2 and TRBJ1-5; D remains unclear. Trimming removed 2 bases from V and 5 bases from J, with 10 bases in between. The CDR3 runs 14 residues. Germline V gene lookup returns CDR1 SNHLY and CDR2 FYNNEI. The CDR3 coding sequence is TGTGCCAGCAGTGAATCCGCCAGTTATCAGCCCCAGCATTTT. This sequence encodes CASSESASYQPQHF.

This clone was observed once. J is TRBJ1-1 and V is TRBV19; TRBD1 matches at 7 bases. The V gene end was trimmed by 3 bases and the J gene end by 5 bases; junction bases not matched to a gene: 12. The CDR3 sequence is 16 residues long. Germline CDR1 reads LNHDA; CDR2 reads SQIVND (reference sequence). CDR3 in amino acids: CASSMTGYRERTEAFF. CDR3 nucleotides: TGTGCCAGTAGTATGACAGGGTACCGGGAGCGGACTGAAGCTTTCTTT.

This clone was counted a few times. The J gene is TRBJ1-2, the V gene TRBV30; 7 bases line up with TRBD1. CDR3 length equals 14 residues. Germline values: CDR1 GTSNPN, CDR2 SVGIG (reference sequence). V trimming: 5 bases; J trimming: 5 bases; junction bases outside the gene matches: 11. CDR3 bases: TGTGCCTGGGGAGCTCCCGGGACAGCGTATGGCTACACCTTC. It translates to CAWGAPGTAYGYTF.

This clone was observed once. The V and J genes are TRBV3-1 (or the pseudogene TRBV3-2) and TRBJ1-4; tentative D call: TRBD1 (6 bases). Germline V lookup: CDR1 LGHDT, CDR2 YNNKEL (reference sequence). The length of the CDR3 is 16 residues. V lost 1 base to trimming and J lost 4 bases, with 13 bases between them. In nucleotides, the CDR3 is TGTGCCAGCAGCCAAGGGCCGAAGACAGGTAATGAAAAACTGTTTTTT. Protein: CASSQGPKTGNEKLFF.

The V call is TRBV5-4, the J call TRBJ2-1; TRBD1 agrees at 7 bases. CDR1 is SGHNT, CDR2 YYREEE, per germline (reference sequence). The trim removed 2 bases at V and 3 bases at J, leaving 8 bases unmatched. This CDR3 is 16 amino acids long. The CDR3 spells CASSFSSGTVYNEQFF. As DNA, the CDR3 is TGTGCCAGCAGCTTTAGCTCCGGGACAGTCTACAATGAGCAGTTCTTC.

The CDR3 is CSATLGGANTEAFF. The CDR3 DNA follows: TGCAGCGCTACTTTGGGGGGCGCGAACACTGAAGCTTTCTTT. The chain joins TRBV29-1 to TRBJ1-1; D perhaps matches TRBD1 (6 bases). V was trimmed by 7 bases and J by 1 base, leaving 16 bases between them. The CDR3 is made up of 14 amino acids. The V gene's germline CDR1 is SQVTM and CDR2 ANQGSEA.

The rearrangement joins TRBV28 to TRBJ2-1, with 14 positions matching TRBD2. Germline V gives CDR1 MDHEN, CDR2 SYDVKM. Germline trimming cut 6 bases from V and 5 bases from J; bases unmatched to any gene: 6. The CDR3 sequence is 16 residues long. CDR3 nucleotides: TGTGCCAGCAGCCCCACGGGACTAGCGGGAGACAATGAGCAGTTCTTC. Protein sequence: CASSPTGLAGDNEQFF.

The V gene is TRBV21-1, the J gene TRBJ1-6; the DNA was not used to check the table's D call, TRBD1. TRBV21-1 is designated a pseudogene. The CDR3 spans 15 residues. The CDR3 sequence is CASLSWDRGHSPLHF. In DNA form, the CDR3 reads TGTGCCAGTCTTAGTTGGGACAGGGGGCATTCACCCCTCCACTTT.

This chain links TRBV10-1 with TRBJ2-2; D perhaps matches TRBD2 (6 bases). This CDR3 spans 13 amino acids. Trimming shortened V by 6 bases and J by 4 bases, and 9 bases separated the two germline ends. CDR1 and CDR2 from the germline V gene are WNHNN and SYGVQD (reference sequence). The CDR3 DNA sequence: TGCGCCAGCAGCATCGGGGGCACCGGGGAGCTGTTTTTT. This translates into CASSIGGTGELFF.